The clone carrying this T cell receptor (beta chain) was detected a few times. This entry comes from a study of response to subunit inactivated influenza vaccine. V shed 0 bases and J shed 6 bases, with 15 bases lying between them. Germline V gives CDR1 LGHNA, CDR2 YSLEER. The CDR3 covers 16 residues. TCRdb processed the RT-PCR reads anew with MiXCR; each CDR3 protein has one entry. The sample comprises about 540,000 distinct CDR3 sequences, 20% to 25% of which are singletons, and approximately 2.9% rests with the top ten. This same sample was also taken into another study, of T cells expressing NK-cell markers. In that study: The authors made TCR beta cDNA libraries by 5'RACE template switching. This switching added a universal primer site and UMIs. Six or seven donors showed dominant NKG2C+ clonotypes comprising about 1.0-7.5% of their CD8+ T cells.

The chain employs TRBV4-3 and TRBJ2-1, with D uncertain. This clonotype originated in a man aged 45 to 65 who received an inactivated influenza vaccine. The specimen comprised CD4+ T cells sorted from PBMCs, sampled less than 13 days after vaccination. The CDR3 loop is CASSQEALVAANEQFF. The CDR3 DNA sequence: TGCGCCAGCAGCCAAGAGGCCTTGGTGGCTGCCAATGAGCAGTTCTTC.